This record covers a single TCR beta chain. From germline, CDR1 is MDHEN and CDR2 SYDVKM. Between the trimmed V and J ends, which lost 6 bases and 5 bases, there was a span of 15 bases. This CDR3 contains 14 residues. Using immunoSEQ multiplex PCR, the repertoire was profiled, and TCRdb retains in-frame clones only, with some absent. The data contain more than 5,500 clones, approximately 68% of them seen just once; the ten biggest clones take up roughly 7%. These data are taken from a study of control samples from healthy donors and cancer patients. Sequencing input: formalin-fixed, paraffin-embedded tissue. The chain links TRBV28 to TRBJ2-3; the D gene is possibly TRBD1 (6 bases). The TCR sequence derives from a male donor with melanoma. CDR3 nucleotide sequence: TGTGCCAGCAGCCCCGACAGGCCGAAAGATACGCAGTATTTT. Protein sequence: CASSPDRPKDTQYF.